This TCR beta chain was captured by sequencing in a study of blood T cell repertoires in COVID-19. Enrollees, roughly 18 to 95 years old, lived in 24 US areas. Here immunoSEQ multiplex PCR was the method, and the copy in TCRdb shows in-frame clones only, minus some. The sample includes about 220,000 clones, roughly 88% of them seen just once. The germline V gene encodes CDR1 LGHDT and CDR2 YNNKEL (reference sequence). There are 14 residues in the CDR3. Trimming shortened V by 3 bases and J by 0 bases, and 6 bases separated the two germline ends. The sequenced material came from PBMCs or T cells enriched from blood (not recorded which). The chain links TRBV3-1 (or the pseudogene TRBV3-2) to TRBJ2-4; D is uncertain. This clonotype was obtained from a woman in her forties with acute COVID-19. The CDR3 loop reads CASSQTPAKNIQYF. Here the CDR3 DNA reads TGTGCCAGCAGCCAGACACCAGCCAAAAACATTCAGTACTTC.